The 30 T cell receptor beta chains presented below share a single source sample, sequenced in a study of patients and donors after allogeneic stem cell transplantation. TCRdb independently ran MiXCR on the RT-PCR reads; one entry per CDR3 protein. The sample lists roughly 960,000 distinct CDR3 sequences; 18% were seen once. Sequencing was done on a sample of blood, either unsorted or a sorted T cell fraction (not recorded which). All receptors come from a human donor who was either an allogeneic HSCT recipient or a stem cell or donor lymphocyte infusion donor (not recorded which). It is not recorded whose cells these are; they may come from a transplant donor.

This clonotype occurred a few times. The rearrangement uses TRBV9 and TRBJ1-2; maybe TRBD1 (5 bases). The CDR3 extends over 13 amino acids. V was cut by 0 bases and J by 6 bases, with 9 bases left in between. The V gene's germline CDR1 is SGDLS and CDR2 YYNGEE. CDR3 bases: TGTGCCAGCAGCGTAGGAGGGGCGGATGGCTACACCTTC. This codes for CASSVGGADGYTF.

This chain links TRBV15 with TRBJ2-5; TRBD2 is a possible D gene (5 bases). Germline CDR1 is LNHNV and CDR2 is YYDKDF (reference sequence). The V and J ends lost 0 bases and 1 base respectively, with 6 bases between them. The CDR3 consists of 14 residues. CDR3 region: CATSRERAQETQYF. Written as DNA, the CDR3 is TGTGCCACCAGCAGAGAGAGGGCCCAAGAGACCCAGTACTTC.

This clonotype was observed a few times. CDR3: CASTLHSAANEKLFF. CDR3 bases: TGTGCCAGCACCTTACACTCAGCAGCTAATGAAAAACTGTTTTTT. The V and J genes are TRBV12-3 or TRBV12-4 and TRBJ1-4; D not resolved. The CDR3 extends over 15 amino acids. Trimming pared 7 bases from V and 3 bases from J, leaving 15 bases between.

The CDR3 DNA sequence: TGCAGTGCCTCCGGGACACCAAGGGGGGAGCTGTTTTTT. Amino acids: CSASGTPRGELFF. The chain links TRBV20-1 to TRBJ2-2; TRBD1 is a possible D gene (6 bases). Germline CDR1 reads DFQATT; CDR2 reads SNEGSKA (reference sequence). The V end lost 6 bases, the J end lost 8 bases, and 16 bases lay between the germline ends. CDR3 length: 13 amino acids.

This clonotype was detected a few times. This chain uses TRBV6-2 or TRBV6-3 with TRBJ2-1; 14 bases line up with TRBD2. Trimming cost V 0 bases and J 0 bases; bases outside gene matches: 13. Germline CDR1 reads MNHEY; CDR2 reads SVGEGT. The CDR3 has 22 amino acids. CDR3 residues: CASSYSIWRLAGGGSSYNEQFF. In nucleotides, the CDR3 is TGTGCCAGCAGTTACTCGATCTGGAGACTAGCGGGGGGGGGAAGCTCCTACAATGAGCAGTTCTTC.

The CDR3 loop is CASSQNLAGDFYEQFF. DNA of the CDR3: TGCGCCAGCAGCCAAAACCTAGCGGGAGATTTCTATGAGCAGTTCTTC. The rearrangement links TRBV4-1 to TRBJ2-1; TRBD2 aligns across 10 bases. Per germline, CDR1 MGHRA and CDR2 YSYEKL. Trimming cost V 2 bases and J 8 bases; bases outside gene matches: 9. This CDR3 region has 16 residues.

The chain has TRBV9 and TRBJ2-2; weak D call: TRBD2 (6 bases). Trimming shortened V by 2 bases and J by 5 bases, and 16 bases separated the two germline ends. The CDR3 has 16 residues. CDR1 SGDLS and CDR2 YYNGEE come from the germline V gene. CDR3 in DNA: TGTGCCAGCAGCGTCCTAGCTGGAGGGCCGACCGGGGAGCTGTTTTTT. Translated, it gives CASSVLAGGPTGELFF.

There are a few counts of this clonotype. The chain joins TRBV7-9 to TRBJ2-2; D is perhaps TRBD1 (5 bases). Trimming took off 6 bases at V and 0 bases at J, with 11 bases between the two ends. Per germline, CDR1 SEHNR and CDR2 FQNEAQ (reference sequence). This CDR3 has 15 amino acids. The CDR3 coding sequence is TGTGCCAGCAGGCCGACAGCCCCGAACACCGGGGAGCTGTTTTTT. It specifies CASRPTAPNTGELFF.

This clonotype was recorded a few times. The chain has TRBV6-1 and TRBJ2-5; D tentatively fits TRBD1 or TRBD2 (6 bases each). From germline, CDR1 is MNHNS and CDR2 SASEGT. Trimming took off 5 bases at V and 4 bases at J, with 20 bases between the two ends. CDR3 length equals 16 residues. The CDR3 sequence: CASSTGGSGVLETQYF. The CDR3 nucleotides read TGTGCCAGCAGTACTGGAGGGTCAGGGGTTTTAGAGACCCAGTACTTC.

The table lists this clonotype with many counts. The rearrangement joins TRBV5-1 to TRBJ2-2; D gene ambiguous. The CDR3 runs to 14 residues. V was cut by 1 base and J by 2 bases, with 6 bases left in between. The germline V gene has CDR1 SGHRS and CDR2 YFSETQ. CDR3 protein: CASSLWGNTGELFF. Written as DNA, the CDR3 is TGCGCCAGCAGCTTGTGGGGTAACACCGGGGAGCTGTTTTTT.

This clonotype has a handful of counts. J is TRBJ1-5 and V is TRBV7-8, with D unclear. Germline assignment: CDR1 SGHVS and CDR2 FQNEAQ. The CDR3 has 14 amino acids. Trimming stripped 5 bases from V and 1 base from J, with 9 bases between. The chain's CDR3 is CASSTRRSNQPQHF. The CDR3 DNA reads as TGTGCCAGCAGCACCCGACGGAGCAATCAGCCCCAGCATTTT.

This clonotype was observed a few times. The rearrangement uses TRBV7-9 and TRBJ2-5; D gene unclear. The CDR3 is 15 amino acids. The germline V gene has CDR1 SEHNR and CDR2 FQNEAQ (reference sequence). Trimming took off 5 bases at V and 9 bases at J, with 22 bases between the two ends. As DNA, the CDR3 is TGTGCCAGCAGCCCTACTAAATCGACGGCGTTGGCCCAGTACTTC. It specifies CASSPTKSTALAQYF.

This clonotype was counted once. This is likely an artifact of a read error, given a far larger clone one base away. The chain joins TRBV9 to TRBJ1-5, with D unclear. The germline gives CDR1 SGDLS, CDR2 YYNGEE. The CDR3 covers 13 residues. V lost 0 bases and J 0 bases, leaving 1 base between the germline ends. The DNA for the CDR3 is TGTGCCAGCAGCGTAGCTAGCAATCAGCCCCAGCATTTT. Its translation: CASSVASNQPQHF.

This clonotype showed up just a few times. V and J are TRBV16 and TRBJ2-1; 7 bases map to TRBD2. The CDR3 contains 16 residues. V dropped 2 bases and J dropped 8; count of bases not matched to a gene: 12. Germline lookup yields CDR1 KGHSY and CDR2 FQNENV. As DNA, the CDR3 is TGTGCCAGCAGCCAAGTTTTGTGGGAGGGCCGTCATGAGCAGTTCTTC. Translated: CASSQVLWEGRHEQFF.

V usage is TRBV7-3 and J usage is TRBJ1-1; possible D gene TRBD1, 5 bases. The CDR3 sequence is 14 residues long. Between the trimmed V and J ends, which lost 5 bases and 8 bases, there was a span of 18 bases. CDR1 and CDR2 (germline): SGHTA, FQGTGA. The CDR3 nucleotides are TGTGCCAGCAGCACCTCCAGGGACCCTAAGGAAGCTTTCTTT. Protein sequence: CASSTSRDPKEAFF.

The chain is built from TRBV3-1 and TRBJ1-6, with 8 nucleotides matching TRBD1. Losses at the gene ends were 0 bases for V and 7 bases for J; bases not matched to a gene: 8. This CDR3 spans 17 amino acids. Germline CDR1 is LGHDT and CDR2 is YNNKEL (reference sequence). The CDR3 DNA reads TGTGCCAGCAGCCAAGAGAGAGGGACAGGAAGAAATTCACCCCTCCACTTT. This translates into CASSQERGTGRNSPLHF.

This clonotype has only a few counts. CDR3 sequence: CSAPVGQGRNQPQHF. DNA for the CDR3: TGCAGTGCCCCCGTGGGACAGGGACGAAATCAGCCCCAGCATTTT. This chain links TRBV20-1 with TRBJ1-5, with 9 bases fitting TRBD1. V lost 6 bases to trimming and J lost 4 bases; unmatched junction nucleotides: 10. This CDR3 comprises 15 residues. Germline-derived CDR1 and CDR2 are DFQATT and SNEGSKA (reference sequence).

This clonotype showed up many times. The CDR3 sequence is CSATASGGPYNEQFF. CDR3 nucleotide sequence: TGCAGTGCTACCGCCTCGGGAGGGCCTTACAATGAGCAGTTCTTC. This chain connects TRBV20-1 to TRBJ2-1; TRBD2 aligns across 8 bases. The CDR3 has 15 residues. V lost 4 bases to trimming and J lost 4 bases; unmatched junction nucleotides: 9. Germline V CDR1 and CDR2: DFQATT, SNEGSKA (reference sequence).

The V gene is TRBV7-9, the J gene TRBJ1-5; possible D gene TRBD1, 5 bases. Trimming took off 1 base at V and 3 bases at J, with 13 bases between the two ends. The V gene's germline CDR1 is SEHNR and CDR2 FQNEAQ (reference sequence). The CDR3 totals 16 residues. Here the CDR3 reads CASSLDRGRTNQPQHF. The DNA of the CDR3 is TGTGCCAGCAGCTTAGATCGGGGCCGGACCAATCAGCCCCAGCATTTT.

This clonotype was counted between two and nine times. The CDR3 coding sequence is TGTGCCAGCAGCGCCCGGAGCGGGGCCTACGAGCAGTACTTC. Encoded protein: CASSARSGAYEQYF. This chain uses TRBV9 with TRBJ2-7; 7 nucleotides align to TRBD2. Germline V gene sequence: CDR1 SGDLS, CDR2 YYNGEE. Trimming at V came to 3 bases and at J to 2 bases, leaving 5 bases not matched to a gene. CDR3 length: 14 amino acids. Looking up the rest from reference TRBV9 and TRBJ2-7 gives the full variable domain: DSGVTQTPKHLITATGQRVTLRCSPRSGDLSVYWYQQSLDQGLQFLIQYYNGEERAKGNILERFSAQQFPDLHSELNLSSLELGDSALYFCASSARSGAYEQYFGPGTRLTVT.

This clonotype was seen only a few times. The chain couples TRBV20-1 to TRBJ1-4; no reliable D call. Germline-derived CDR1 and CDR2 are DFQATT and SNEGSKA (reference sequence). The CDR3 consists of 12 residues. Trimming left V 3 bases short and J 5 bases short, with 7 bases between. The CDR3 nucleotides are TGCAGTGCTAGCCGGACGAATGAAAAACTGTTTTTT. The encoded protein is CSASRTNEKLFF.

The rearrangement joins TRBV27 to TRBJ2-6, with D possibly being TRBD1 (6 bases). Trimming took 5 bases from V and 1 from J, leaving 12 bases between them. The CDR3 totals 16 residues. The V gene's germline CDR1 is MNHEY and CDR2 SMNVEV (reference sequence). As DNA, the CDR3 is TGTGCCAGCAGTCCTCACAGGGTATCTGGGGCCAACGTCCTGACTTTC. It translates to CASSPHRVSGANVLTF.

Only a few counts were recorded for this clonotype. The chain joins TRBV5-5 to TRBJ1-2; no clear D gene. V was trimmed by 1 base and J by 3 bases, leaving 13 bases between them. Germline V gene data show CDR1 as SGHKS and CDR2 as YYEKEE (reference sequence). The CDR3 spans 15 residues. CDR3 amino acids: CASSLMVGRDYGYTF. CDR3 DNA sequence: TGTGCCAGCAGCTTGATGGTTGGCAGAGACTATGGCTACACCTTC.

This clonotype was seen a handful of times. The V gene is TRBV4-1, the J gene TRBJ2-2, with a tentative D call TRBD1 (5 bases). The CDR3 runs 17 residues. Trimming took 0 bases from V and 2 from J, leaving 13 bases between them. The germline V gene has CDR1 MGHRA and CDR2 YSYEKL. The CDR3 is CASSQDWAQGNTGELFF. CDR3 nucleotide sequence: TGCGCCAGCAGCCAAGATTGGGCGCAGGGCAACACCGGGGAGCTGTTTTTT.

This clonotype has only a few counts. The gene calls are TRBV6-1 and TRBJ2-1; 8 nucleotides agree with TRBD1. This CDR3 has 16 residues. The trim removed 7 bases at V and 7 bases at J, leaving 15 bases unmatched. Germline V CDR1 and CDR2: MNHNS, SASEGT. As DNA, the CDR3 is TGTGCCAGCACCCCCTACGGCAGGGGGCGCCTTAATGAGCAGTTCTTC. Its protein is CASTPYGRGRLNEQFF.

The chain couples TRBV9 to TRBJ2-3, with TRBD1 matching over 7 bases. Unmatched junction bases numbered 9, after V lost 5 bases and J lost 3 bases. The CDR3 is made up of 15 amino acids. The germline V gene has CDR1 SGDLS and CDR2 YYNGEE. CDR3 bases: TGTGCCAGCAGGGCGACAGGGATGGAGACAGATACGCAGTATTTT. It encodes CASRATGMETDTQYF.

This clonotype showed up just a few times. CDR3 loop: CAWSKASVGSYEQYF. Written as DNA, the CDR3 is TGTGCCTGGAGTAAGGCTAGCGTGGGATCCTACGAGCAGTACTTC. This rearrangement joins TRBV30 to TRBJ2-7; D might be TRBD2 (6 bases). The CDR3 is 15 residues long. CDR1 GTSNPN and CDR2 SVGIG come from the germline V gene (reference sequence). Trimming pared 2 bases from V and 1 base from J, leaving 15 bases between.

This clonotype was observed a few times. In DNA, the CDR3 is TGTGCCAGCACTCCTGGGGGCAATCAGCCCCAGCATTTT. This encodes CASTPGGNQPQHF. This sequence joins TRBV27 and TRBJ1-5; unclear D gene. From germline, CDR1 is MNHEY and CDR2 SMNVEV (reference sequence). The V end lost 7 bases, the J end lost 2 bases, and 9 bases lay between the germline ends. The CDR3 length is 13 residues.

The chain uses TRBV9 and TRBJ2-6; D not certain. Germline CDR1 SGDLS, CDR2 YYNGEE. Trimming pared 6 bases from V and 1 base from J, leaving 11 bases between. This CDR3 has 15 residues. DNA for the CDR3: TGTGCCAGCACTTCCGAGCTTTCTGGGGCCAACGTCCTGACTTTC. Protein sequence: CASTSELSGANVLTF.

V is TRBV29-1 and J is TRBJ1-5, with 8 nucleotides matching TRBD1. The CDR3 runs 13 residues. Germline V CDR1 and CDR2: SQVTM, ANQGSEA. The V and J ends lost 5 bases and 2 bases, in that order; junction bases with no gene match: 2. The DNA of the CDR3 is TGCAGCGTTAAACAGGGGGGCAATCAGCCCCAGCATTTT. Translated: CSVKQGGNQPQHF. Drawing the rest from reference TRBV29-1 and TRBJ1-5, the complete variable domain is SAVISQKPSRDICQRGTSLTIQCQVDSQVTMMFWYRQQPGQSLTLIATANQGSEATYESGFVIDKFPISRPNLTFSTLTVSNMSPEDSSIYLCSVKQGGNQPQHFGDGTRLSIL.